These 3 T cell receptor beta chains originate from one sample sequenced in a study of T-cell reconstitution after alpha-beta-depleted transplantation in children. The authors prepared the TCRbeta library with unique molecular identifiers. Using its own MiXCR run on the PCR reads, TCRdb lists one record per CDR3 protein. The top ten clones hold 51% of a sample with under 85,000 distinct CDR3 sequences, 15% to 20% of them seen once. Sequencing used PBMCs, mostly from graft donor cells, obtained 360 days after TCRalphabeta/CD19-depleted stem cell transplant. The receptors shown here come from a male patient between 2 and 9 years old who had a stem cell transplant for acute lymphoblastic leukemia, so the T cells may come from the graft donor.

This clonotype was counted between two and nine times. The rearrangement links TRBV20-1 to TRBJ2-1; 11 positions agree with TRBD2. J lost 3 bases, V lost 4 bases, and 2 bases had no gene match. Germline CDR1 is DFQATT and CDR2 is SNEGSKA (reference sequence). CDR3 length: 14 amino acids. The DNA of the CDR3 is TGCAGTGCTAAACTAGCGGGGGTCTACAATGAGCAGTTCTTC. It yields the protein CSAKLAGVYNEQFF.

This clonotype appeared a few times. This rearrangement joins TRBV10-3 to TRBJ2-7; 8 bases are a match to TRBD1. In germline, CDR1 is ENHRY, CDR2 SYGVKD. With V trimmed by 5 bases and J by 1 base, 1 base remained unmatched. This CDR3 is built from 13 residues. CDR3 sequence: CAISWTGSYEQYF. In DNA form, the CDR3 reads TGTGCCATCAGTTGGACAGGGTCCTACGAGCAGTACTTC.

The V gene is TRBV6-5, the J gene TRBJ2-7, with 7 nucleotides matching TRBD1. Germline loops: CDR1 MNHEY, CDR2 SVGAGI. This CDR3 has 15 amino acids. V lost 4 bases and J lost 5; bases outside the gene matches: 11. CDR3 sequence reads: CASSSILTGAHEQYF. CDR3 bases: TGTGCCAGCAGTTCAATCCTAACAGGGGCCCACGAGCAGTACTTC.